The 15 T cell receptor beta chains listed next were all sequenced from one sample in a study of T cells in Graves' hyperthyroidism and ophthalmopathy. TCR beta CDR3 region amplification was performed from RNA transcripts. The primer set for the first-round RT-PCR of the TCR CDR3 was HTBI. TCRdb recomputed calls from the multiplex PCR reads with MiXCR, one row per CDR3 protein. Found here are about 270,000 distinct CDR3 sequences, over 20% of them singletons; the top ten hold about a third. The material sequenced was blood. The source of these receptors is a woman in her 40s with Graves' ophthalmopathy.

This clonotype was counted ten times or more. This chain links TRBV12-3 or TRBV12-4 with TRBJ2-7; TRBD2 aligns across 7 bases. The CDR3 totals 15 residues. V dropped 3 bases and J dropped 1; count of bases not matched to a gene: 6. The CDR3 nucleotides are TGTGCCAGCAGTTTGCTTGGCGGGAGTTCCTACGAGCAGTACTTC. This gives the protein CASSLLGGSSYEQYF.

This clonotype was seen at least ten times. Germline and junction disagree at one end, which may indicate a read error. This rearrangement joins TRBV9 to TRBJ2-4, with 7 bases identical to TRBD2. CDR3 length: 17 amino acids. The germline V gene has CDR1 SGDLS and CDR2 YYNGEE. CDR3 DNA sequence: TGTGCCAGCAGCGTAGGTGGGGGAGGGAAAGCCGAAAACATTCAGTACTTC. This encodes CASSVGGGGKAENIQYF.

This clonotype appeared many times. V is TRBV18 and J is TRBJ1-6; the D is unclear. The ends were cut back, 2 bases at V and 5 bases at J, with 13 bases in the middle. The CDR3 is made up of 16 amino acids. Germline CDR1 KGHSH, CDR2 LQKENI. Here the CDR3 reads CASSPAEVTNNSPLHF. CDR3 coding DNA: TGTGCCAGCTCACCAGCGGAAGTTACGAATAATTCACCCCTCCACTTT.

The chain carries TRBV20-1 and TRBJ2-2; TRBD1 might be the D (6 bases). Germline V gene sequence: CDR1 DFQATT, CDR2 SNEGSKA (reference sequence). The CDR3 has 15 amino acids. V lost 3 bases and J lost 6, with 17 bases in between. CDR3: CSASMDSRVAGELFF. Written as DNA, the CDR3 is TGCAGTGCTAGTATGGACAGCCGTGTAGCCGGGGAGCTGTTTTTT.

This clonotype occurred a few times. This chain joins TRBV28 and TRBJ1-1, with D unclear. CDR1 is MDHEN, CDR2 SYDVKM, per germline. Trimming took off 5 bases at V and 10 bases at J, with 20 bases between the two ends. There are 14 residues in the CDR3. CDR3 coding DNA: TGTGCCAGCAGTACAAAACGGGCCCCAGGCGGAGCTTTCTTT. It yields the protein CASSTKRAPGGAFF.

This clonotype was observed at least ten times. V gene TRBV6-5 combines with J gene TRBJ2-7, with TRBD2 matching 12 bases. After removal of 2 bases from V and 2 bases from J, the junction contained 1 base not matched to a gene. The CDR3 loop spans 15 amino acids. CDR1 and CDR2 from the germline V gene are MNHEY and SVGAGI. For the CDR3, the DNA is TGTGCCAGCAGTTACGGACTAGCGGGGCCCTACGAGCAGTACTTC. It specifies CASSYGLAGPYEQYF.

At least ten counts were recorded for this clonotype. The chain joins TRBV9 to TRBJ2-3; the D gene is possibly TRBD1 (5 bases). Germline values: CDR1 SGDLS, CDR2 YYNGEE. V was cut by 4 bases and J by 0 bases, with 15 bases left in between. The CDR3 spans 16 residues. The CDR3 loop reads CASSQGANPSTDTQYF. Here the CDR3 DNA reads TGTGCCAGCAGCCAAGGGGCTAACCCTAGCACAGATACGCAGTATTTT.

The CDR3 DNA follows: TGTGCCAGCAGCTGGGACAGGGCTGGATATGGCTACACCTTC. As protein: CASSWDRAGYGYTF. The chain employs TRBV7-9 and TRBJ1-2; 9 bases map to TRBD1. The ends lost 4 bases at V and 5 bases at J; junction bases unmatched: 5. This CDR3 is built from 14 residues. From germline, CDR1 is SEHNR and CDR2 FQNEAQ (reference sequence).

V usage is TRBV6-1 and J usage is TRBJ2-2; TRBD2 matches 10 bases. This CDR3 contains 15 residues. V was pared by 5 bases and J by 5 bases, with 5 bases of the junction left unmatched. Germline loops: CDR1 MNHNS, CDR2 SASEGT. In nucleotides, the CDR3 is TGTGCCAGCAGTAAGCGGGAGGGCCCAACCGGGGAGCTGTTTTTT. It encodes CASSKREGPTGELFF.

In its sample, this clonotype was seen many times. The V and J genes are TRBV6-1 and TRBJ1-2; TRBD1 is a possible D gene (5 bases). The V end was cut by 6 bases, the J end by 4 bases, with 15 bases between. The CDR3 is 14 amino acids. Germline CDR1 MNHNS, CDR2 SASEGT. The CDR3 protein is CASSIKTDIYGYTF. DNA for the CDR3: TGTGCCAGCAGCATCAAGACAGATATCTATGGCTACACCTTC.

In this sample, this clonotype turned up many times. The chain employs TRBV7-9 and TRBJ2-5; 13 bases agree with TRBD2. The V gene end was trimmed by 5 bases and the J gene end by 5 bases; junction bases not matched to a gene: 14. The CDR3 extends over 18 amino acids. Germline assignment: CDR1 SEHNR and CDR2 FQNEAQ (reference sequence). The chain's CDR3 is CASSPSPGTSGIGETQYF. The CDR3 DNA reads TGTGCCAGCAGCCCCAGCCCCGGGACTAGCGGGATAGGGGAGACCCAGTACTTC.

The CDR3 sequence is CASSAGLDGTQYF. The CDR3 DNA is TGTGCCAGCAGCGCGGGACTAGATGGGACCCAGTACTTC. The J gene is TRBJ2-5, the V gene TRBV12-3 or TRBV12-4, with 8 nucleotides matching TRBD2. The trim removed 6 bases at V and 7 bases at J, leaving 7 bases unmatched. This CDR3 is built from 13 residues.

Ten or more counts support this clonotype. The genes are TRBV7-9 and TRBJ2-5, with 10 positions matching TRBD2. The CDR3 is 16 residues long. Germline CDR1 and CDR2: SEHNR and FQNEAQ (reference sequence). V was pared by 1 base and J by 5 bases, with 7 bases of the junction left unmatched. The CDR3 is CASSLVLAGERETQYF. The CDR3, as DNA: TGTGCCAGCAGCTTAGTTCTAGCGGGAGAGAGGGAGACCCAGTACTTC.

In this sample, this clonotype turned up many times. V gene TRBV4-1 combines with J gene TRBJ2-7; 7 bases fit TRBD2. CDR3 length equals 15 residues. With V trimmed by 0 bases and J by 0 bases, 2 bases remained unmatched. Germline V CDR1 and CDR2: MGHRA, YSYEKL. The CDR3 coding sequence is TGCGCCAGCAGCCAAGAGCTAGCGGCCTCCTACGAGCAGTACTTC. Protein sequence: CASSQELAASYEQYF.

The J gene is TRBJ2-7, the V gene TRBV11-2; the D is unclear. The CDR3 loop spans 13 amino acids. V was cut by 0 bases and J by 5 bases, with 8 bases left in between. CDR1 is SGHAT and CDR2 is FQNNGV in the germline V gene. CDR3 sequence reads: CASSLEVVNEQYF. The CDR3 bases are TGTGCCAGCAGCTTAGAGGTTGTGAACGAGCAGTACTTC.